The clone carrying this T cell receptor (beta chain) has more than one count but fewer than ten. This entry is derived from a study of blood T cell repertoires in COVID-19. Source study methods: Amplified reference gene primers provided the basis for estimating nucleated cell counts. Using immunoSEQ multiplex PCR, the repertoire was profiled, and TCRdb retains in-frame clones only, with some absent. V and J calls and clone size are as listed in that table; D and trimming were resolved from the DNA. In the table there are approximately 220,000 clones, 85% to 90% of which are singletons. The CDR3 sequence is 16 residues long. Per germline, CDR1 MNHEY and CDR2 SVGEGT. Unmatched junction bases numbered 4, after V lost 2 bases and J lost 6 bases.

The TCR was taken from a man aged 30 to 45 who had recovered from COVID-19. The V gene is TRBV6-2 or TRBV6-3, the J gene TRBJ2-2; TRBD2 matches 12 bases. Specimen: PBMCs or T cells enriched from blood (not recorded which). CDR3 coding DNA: TGTGCCAGCAGTTACGCGACTAGCGGGAGCCCCGGGGAGCTGTTTTTT. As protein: CASSYATSGSPGELFF.